The clone carrying this T cell receptor beta chain was seen a single time. This sample was included in a study of blood T cell repertoires in COVID-19. In the study overall: The study drew acute and convalescent COVID-19 samples from the United States, Italy and Spain. The cDNA or gDNA used as material had been derived from T cells, B-cell-depleted T cells, or PBMCs.

Participant-reported clinical history was the basis for cohort assignment. CDR3 length: 14 amino acids. V was trimmed by 3 bases and J by 4 bases, leaving 12 bases between them. Germline V gene lookup returns CDR1 SNHLY and CDR2 FYNNEI. The assay was immunoSEQ multiplex PCR, and TCRdb's table has in-frame clones only and misses some. The repertoire includes almost 400,000 clones, 88% of them detected once, and over 0.9% sits in the top ten. The chain joins TRBV2 to TRBJ1-2, with D tentatively TRBD1 (5 bases). The sequencing sample was made of PBMCs or T cells enriched from blood (not recorded which). The sequence came from a woman in her thirties with acute COVID-19. The CDR3 bases are TGTGCCAGCAGTGACAGGGAGGAGGTCTATGGCTACACCTTC. Residues: CASSDREEVYGYTF. Combining the CDR3 with reference TRBV2 and TRBJ1-2 gives the whole variable domain EPEVTQTPSHQVTQMGQEVILRCVPISNHLYFYWYRQILGQKVEFLVSFYNNEISEKSEIFDDQFSVERPDGSNFTLKIRSTKLEDSAMYFCASSDREEVYGYTFGSGTRLTVV.